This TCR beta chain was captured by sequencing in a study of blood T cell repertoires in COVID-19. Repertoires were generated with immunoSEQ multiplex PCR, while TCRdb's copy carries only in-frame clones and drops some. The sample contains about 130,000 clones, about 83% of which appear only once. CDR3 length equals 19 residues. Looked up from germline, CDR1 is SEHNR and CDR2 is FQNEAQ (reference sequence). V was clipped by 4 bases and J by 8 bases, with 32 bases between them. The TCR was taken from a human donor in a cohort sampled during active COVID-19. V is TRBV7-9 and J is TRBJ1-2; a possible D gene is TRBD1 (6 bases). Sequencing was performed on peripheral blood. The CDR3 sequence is CASSSNDGLRGGLFRGYTF. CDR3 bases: TGTGCCAGCAGCTCAAACGACGGGCTTCGGGGGGGCCTATTTCGAGGCTACACCTTC.